This T cell receptor beta chain emerged from a study of blood T cell repertoires in COVID-19. About the research overall: There were acute and convalescent COVID-19 samples, and they came from the United States, Italy and Spain.

Original data processing: It was from reference gene primer amplification that nucleated cell counts were estimated. Method: immunoSEQ multiplex PCR; TCRdb's copy keeps in-frame clones and lacks some. V and J calls and clone size are given by that table; D and trimming were obtained from the DNA. This table holds about 350,000 clones, about 87% found once. J was trimmed by 3 bases and V by 6 bases; bases with no gene match: 3. The CDR3 has 14 residues. CDR1 is ENHRY, CDR2 SYGVKD, per germline. This clonotype was sampled from a woman between 45 and 60 years old with COVID-19, enrolled during active disease. Sequencing was performed on peripheral blood. V gene TRBV10-3 combines with J gene TRBJ2-7; 12 nucleotides agree with TRBD2. The CDR3 protein is CAIRETSGSYEQYF. CDR3 coding DNA: TGTGCCATCAGGGAGACTAGCGGGAGCTACGAGCAGTACTTC.